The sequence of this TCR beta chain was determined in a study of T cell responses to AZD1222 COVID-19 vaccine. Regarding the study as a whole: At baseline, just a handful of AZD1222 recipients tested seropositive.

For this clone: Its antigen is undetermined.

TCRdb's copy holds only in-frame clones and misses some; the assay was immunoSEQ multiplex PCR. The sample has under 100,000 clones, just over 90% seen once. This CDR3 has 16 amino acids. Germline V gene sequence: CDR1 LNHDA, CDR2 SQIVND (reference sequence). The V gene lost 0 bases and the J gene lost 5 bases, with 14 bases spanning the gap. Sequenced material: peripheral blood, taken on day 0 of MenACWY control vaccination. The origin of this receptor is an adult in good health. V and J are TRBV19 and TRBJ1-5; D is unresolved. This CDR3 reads CASSIEGGWPHQPQHF. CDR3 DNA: TGTGCCAGTAGTATAGAGGGAGGTTGGCCTCATCAGCCCCAGCATTTT.